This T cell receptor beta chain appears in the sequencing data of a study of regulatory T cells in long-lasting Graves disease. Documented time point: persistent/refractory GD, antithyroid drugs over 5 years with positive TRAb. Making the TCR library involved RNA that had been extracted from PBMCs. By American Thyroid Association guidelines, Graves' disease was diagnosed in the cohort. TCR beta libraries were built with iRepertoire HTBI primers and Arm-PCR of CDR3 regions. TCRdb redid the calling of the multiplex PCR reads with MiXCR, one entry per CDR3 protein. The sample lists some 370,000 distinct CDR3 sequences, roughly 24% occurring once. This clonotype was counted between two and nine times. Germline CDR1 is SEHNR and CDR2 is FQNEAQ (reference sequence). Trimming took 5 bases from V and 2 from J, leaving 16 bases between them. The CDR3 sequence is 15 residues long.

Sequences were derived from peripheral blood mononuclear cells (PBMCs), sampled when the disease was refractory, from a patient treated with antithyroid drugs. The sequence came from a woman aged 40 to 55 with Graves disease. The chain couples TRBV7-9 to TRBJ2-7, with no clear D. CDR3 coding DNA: TGTGCCAGCAGCGGTCATGGAGCAGCGACCTACGAGCAGTACTTC. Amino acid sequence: CASSGHGAATYEQYF.